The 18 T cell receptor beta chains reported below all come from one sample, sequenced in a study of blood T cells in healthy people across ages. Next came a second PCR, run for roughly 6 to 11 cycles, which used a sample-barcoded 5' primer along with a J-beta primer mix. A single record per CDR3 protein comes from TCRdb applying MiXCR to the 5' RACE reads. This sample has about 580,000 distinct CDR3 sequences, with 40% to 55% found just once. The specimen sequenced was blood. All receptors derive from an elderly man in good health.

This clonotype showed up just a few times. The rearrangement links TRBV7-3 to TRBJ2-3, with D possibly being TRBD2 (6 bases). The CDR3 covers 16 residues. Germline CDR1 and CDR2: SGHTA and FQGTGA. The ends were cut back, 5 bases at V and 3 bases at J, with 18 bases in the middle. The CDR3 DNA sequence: TGTGCCAGCAGCGCCGCCGGGACTTTCAGGACAGATACGCAGTATTTT. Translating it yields CASSAAGTFRTDTQYF.

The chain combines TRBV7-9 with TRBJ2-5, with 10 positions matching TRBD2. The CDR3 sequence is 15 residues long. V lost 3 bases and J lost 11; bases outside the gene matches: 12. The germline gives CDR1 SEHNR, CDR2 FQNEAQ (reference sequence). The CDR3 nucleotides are TGTGCCAGCAGCTTCGTGCCTAGCGGGGGATCAGAGCAGTACTTC. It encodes CASSFVPSGGSEQYF.

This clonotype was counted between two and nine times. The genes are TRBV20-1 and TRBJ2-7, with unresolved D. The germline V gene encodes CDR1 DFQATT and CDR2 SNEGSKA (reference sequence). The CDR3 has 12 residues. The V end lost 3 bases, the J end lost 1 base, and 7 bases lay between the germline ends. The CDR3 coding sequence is TGCAGTGCTAGCGCCCCGTCCTACGAGCAGTACTTC. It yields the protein CSASAPSYEQYF.

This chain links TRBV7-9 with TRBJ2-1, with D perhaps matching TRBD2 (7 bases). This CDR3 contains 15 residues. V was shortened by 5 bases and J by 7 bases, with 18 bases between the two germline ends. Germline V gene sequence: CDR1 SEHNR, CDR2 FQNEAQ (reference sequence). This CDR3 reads CASSRRGEGLNEQFF. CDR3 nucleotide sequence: TGTGCCAGCAGCCGGAGGGGGGAGGGCCTGAATGAGCAGTTCTTC.

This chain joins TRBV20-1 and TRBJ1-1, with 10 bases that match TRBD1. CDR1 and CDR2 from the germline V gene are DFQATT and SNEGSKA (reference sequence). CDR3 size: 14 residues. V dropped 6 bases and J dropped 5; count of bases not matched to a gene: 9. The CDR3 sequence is CSASFGTGVTEAFF. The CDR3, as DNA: TGCAGTGCCAGCTTTGGGACAGGGGTAACTGAAGCTTTCTTT.

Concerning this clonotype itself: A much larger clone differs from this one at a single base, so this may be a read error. The CDR3 reads CASRLWTDSYEQYF. The DNA for the CDR3 is TGTGCCAGCAGACTCTGGACGGACTCCTACGAGCAGTACTTC. The chain couples TRBV6-6 to TRBJ2-7; unclear D gene. There are 14 residues in the CDR3. Germline assignment: CDR1 MNHNY and CDR2 SVGAGI (reference sequence). V lost 6 bases to trimming and J lost 0 bases, with 12 bases between them.

The CDR3 DNA is TGCAGTGCTAGTGGGGGACATAGGGGATACGAGCAGTACTTC. Translating it yields CSASGGHRGYEQYF. The V call is TRBV20-1, the J call TRBJ2-7; possibly TRBD1 for D (6 bases). This CDR3 comprises 14 residues. V dropped 3 bases and J dropped 4 bases, with 16 bases sitting between them. The germline V gene encodes CDR1 DFQATT and CDR2 SNEGSKA (reference sequence).

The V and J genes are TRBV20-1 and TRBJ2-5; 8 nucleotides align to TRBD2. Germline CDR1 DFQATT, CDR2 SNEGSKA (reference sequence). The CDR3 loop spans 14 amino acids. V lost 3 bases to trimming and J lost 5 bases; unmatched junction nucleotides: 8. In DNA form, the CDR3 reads TGCAGTGCTAGCGCAGCGGGAGCTATGGAGACCCAGTACTTC. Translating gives CSASAAGAMETQYF.

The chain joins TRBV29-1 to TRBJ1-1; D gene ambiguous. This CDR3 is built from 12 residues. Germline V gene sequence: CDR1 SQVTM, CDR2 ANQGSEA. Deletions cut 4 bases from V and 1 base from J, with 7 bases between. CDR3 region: CSVVRRNTEAFF. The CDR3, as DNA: TGCAGCGTTGTCCGGAGGAACACTGAAGCTTTCTTT.

Written as DNA, the CDR3 is TGCAGCCCATGGACAGCTAAAAATGAGCAGTTCTTC. This sequence encodes CSPWTAKNEQFF. The V and J genes are TRBV29-1 and TRBJ2-1, with D possibly being TRBD1 (6 bases). Germline values: CDR1 SQVTM, CDR2 ANQGSEA. Trimming removed 8 bases at V and 7 bases at J, with 15 bases between. The CDR3 contains 12 residues.

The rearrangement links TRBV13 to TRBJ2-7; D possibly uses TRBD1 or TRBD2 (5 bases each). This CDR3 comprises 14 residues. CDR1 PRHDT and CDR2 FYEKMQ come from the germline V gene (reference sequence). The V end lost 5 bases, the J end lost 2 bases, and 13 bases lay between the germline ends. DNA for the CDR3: TGTGCCAGCAGCCCCAGGGAGAACACCTACGAGCAGTACTTC. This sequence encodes CASSPRENTYEQYF.

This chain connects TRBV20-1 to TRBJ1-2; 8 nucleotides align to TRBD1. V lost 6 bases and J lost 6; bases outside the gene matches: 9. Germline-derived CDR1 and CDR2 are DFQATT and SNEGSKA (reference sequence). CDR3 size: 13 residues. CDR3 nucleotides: TGCAGTGCGACCCGGGACAGGAACAATGGCTACACCTTC. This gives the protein CSATRDRNNGYTF.

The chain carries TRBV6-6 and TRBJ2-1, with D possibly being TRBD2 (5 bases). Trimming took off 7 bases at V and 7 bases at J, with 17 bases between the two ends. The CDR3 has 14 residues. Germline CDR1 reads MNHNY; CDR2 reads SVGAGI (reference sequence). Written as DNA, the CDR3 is TGTGCCAGCAATTATCGGAAGGGCGGGAATGAGCAGTTCTTC. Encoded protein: CASNYRKGGNEQFF.

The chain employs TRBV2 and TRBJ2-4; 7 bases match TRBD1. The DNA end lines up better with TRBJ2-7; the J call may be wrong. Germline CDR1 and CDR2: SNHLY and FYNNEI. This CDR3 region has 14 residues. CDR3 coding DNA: TGTGCCAGCACCGTTGACAGGGAAAATTACGAGCAGTACTTC. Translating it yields CASTVDRENYEQYF.

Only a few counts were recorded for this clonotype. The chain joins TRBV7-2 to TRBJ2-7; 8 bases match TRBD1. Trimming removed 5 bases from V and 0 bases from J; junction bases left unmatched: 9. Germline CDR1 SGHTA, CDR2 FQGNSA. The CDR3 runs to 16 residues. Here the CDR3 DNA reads TGTGCCAGCAGCCTCACTGCTGGGACAGGCTCCTACGAGCAGTACTTC. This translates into CASSLTAGTGSYEQYF.

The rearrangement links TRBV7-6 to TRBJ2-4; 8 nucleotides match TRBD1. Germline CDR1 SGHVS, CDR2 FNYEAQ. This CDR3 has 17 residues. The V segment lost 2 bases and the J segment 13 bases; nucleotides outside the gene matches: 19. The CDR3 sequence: CASSLSRTGGISREQYF. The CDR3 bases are TGTGCCAGCAGCTTAAGCAGAACAGGGGGAATTAGTAGGGAGCAGTACTTC.

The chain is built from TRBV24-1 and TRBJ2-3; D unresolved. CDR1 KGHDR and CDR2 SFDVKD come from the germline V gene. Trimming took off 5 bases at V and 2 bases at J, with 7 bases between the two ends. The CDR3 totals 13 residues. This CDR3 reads CATSVHITDTQYF. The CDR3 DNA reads TGTGCCACCAGTGTACACATCACAGATACGCAGTATTTT.

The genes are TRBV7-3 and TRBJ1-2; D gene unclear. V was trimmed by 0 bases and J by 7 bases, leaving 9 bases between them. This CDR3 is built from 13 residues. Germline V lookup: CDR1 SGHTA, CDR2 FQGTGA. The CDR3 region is CASSLTGESGYTF. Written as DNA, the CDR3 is TGTGCCAGCAGCTTAACAGGCGAAAGTGGCTACACCTTC.